This T cell receptor beta chain was captured by sequencing in a study of glioma-infiltrating T cells. This clonotype came up a few times. V lost 5 bases and J lost 5; bases outside the gene matches: 17. Looked up from germline, CDR1 is DFQATT and CDR2 is SNEGSKA (reference sequence). CDR3 size: 16 residues. The iRepertoire nested amplicon-rescue multiplex PCR amplified TCR alpha and beta CDR3s from RNA. TCRdb re-called the multiplex PCR reads with MiXCR, one entry per CDR3 protein. The sample holds 150,000 to 200,000 distinct CDR3 sequences; around 40% are singletons and the top ten take around 5.2%. The clonotype originates from a human donor with low-grade glioma or glioblastoma, undergoing nonglioma brain surgery, or in good health (not recorded which). Material: glioma tissue, nonneoplastic brain tissue, or PBMCs (not recorded which). The chain has TRBV20-1 and TRBJ2-7; the match to TRBD2 covers 8 bases. The CDR3 DNA reads TGCAGTGCTCACCCCCCGACTAGCGTGAACGGGGACGAGCAGTACTTC. Encoded protein: CSAHPPTSVNGDEQYF.